This T cell receptor beta chain emerged from a study of regulatory T cells in long-lasting Graves disease (dated by TCRdb to the early 2020s). Study-wide context: Persistent Graves' disease meant more than 5 years of antithyroid drug treatment with TSH receptor autoantibodies that stayed positive. Patients with persistent Graves' disease were compared with patients with newly diagnosed Graves' disease using TCR sequencing and RNA sequencing of peripheral blood. The study was registered as a clinical trial and conducted in China. A total of around 35 samples underwent TCR sequencing, from around 13 patients with persistent Graves' disease and approximately 20 patients with newly diagnosed Graves' disease. Antithyroid drugs had been taken for approximately 10 years on average by persistent Graves' disease patients in the clinical cohort.

The method was multiplex PCR. The sample was run on an Illumina HiSeq 4000. iRepertoire HTBI primers and Arm-PCR amplification of CDR3 regions were used to construct TCR beta libraries. Gel purification was performed on PCR products prior to sequencing. The authors' pipeline ran thus. Gene usage analysis of CDR3 amino acid clonotypes relied on the 62 TRBV and around 13 TRBJ segments identified across samples. COPE and FqMerger were used to merge filtered high-quality paired reads into contigs. BLAST was used to align contigs to IMGT TRBV, TRBD and TRBJ reference genes, with CDR3 defined following IMGT. Clonotypes above 0.1% frequency were classified as highly expanded clones. Shannon entropy was used to measure repertoire diversity, and the Gini coefficient was used to measure V-J evenness. Clonotypes shared by more than one individual were considered public. The public reads were quality trimmed at Q25 with fastp and then assembled into clones with MiXCR by TCRdb, keeping productive beta chains. CDR3 protein sequences are deduplicated, and each keeps its most common genes and DNA. V and J calls and clone size were set by TCRdb, not the authors. The sample includes about 300,000 distinct CDR3 sequences, with 20% to 25% observed a single time. The ten biggest clones cover approximately 60% of the sample.

This clonotype was observed many times. Its antigen specificity is not known. Per-nucleotide qualities are absent, and no much larger clonotype sits a single base away. From the cysteine through the phenylalanine, the CDR3 covers 17 amino acids. Here the CDR3 DNA is all that survives: 51 bases in frame from base 1. Based on the germline V gene, the CDR1 and CDR2 sequences are SGHTA and FQGNSA. V loses 4 bases at its end and J loses 1 base; junction bases beyond the gene matches: 12. Study-wide conclusions, independent of this receptor: The authors acknowledged the small sample size as a limitation that may reduce accuracy. Because the primary lesion, thyroid tissue, could not be accessed, the study looked at peripheral blood alone. Sequencing and analysis were limited to the TCR beta chain. Persistent disease showed preferential use of TRBV28, TRBJ1-2 and TRBJ2-5, whereas newly diagnosed disease favored TRBV20-1 and TRBJ2-1. Patients with persistent disease shared more public clonotypes (about 2,900) than newly diagnosed patients did (around 980). Persistent Graves' disease patients showed lower TCR Shannon entropy and fewer highly expanded clones than newly diagnosed patients, suggesting clonal expansion.

Sample time point, as interpreted from the label and publication: persistent/refractory GD, antithyroid drugs over 5 years with positive TRAb. For both TCR sequencing and RNA sequencing, RNA was extracted from PBMCs in TRIzol. The diagnosis of Graves' disease followed American Thyroid Association guidelines. The patients came from an endocrinology department in Xi'an, China. Each patient gave around 9.2 milliliters of peripheral blood, collected in an EDTA anticoagulant tube. Ficoll Paque Plus density gradient separation was used to isolate PBMCs, and no further T cell sorting was performed. An Agilent 2100 Bioanalyzer and agarose gel were used to check RNA quality, while a NanoDrop 2000 measured RNA concentration.

This receptor was identified in a female donor with Graves disease. Recombination joined TRBV7-2 with TRBJ1-1, with TRBD1 matching 7 junction bases. This material consisted of peripheral blood mononuclear cells (PBMCs), taken when the disease was refractory, from a patient treated with antithyroid drugs. The CDR3 protein sequence reads: CASSSTGPVFPNTEAFF. The DNA is as follows: TGTGCCAGCAGCTCGACAGGGCCAGTTTTTCCGAACACTGAAGCTTTCTTT.